These 20 T cell receptor beta chains originate from one sample sequenced in a study of T cells in Graves' hyperthyroidism and ophthalmopathy. Researchers amplified the TCR beta CDR3 regions from RNA transcripts. A first-round RT-PCR of the TCR CDR3 used the HTBI primer set. Using its own MiXCR run on the multiplex PCR reads, TCRdb lists one record per CDR3 protein. The sample lists around 420,000 distinct CDR3 sequences; roughly 13% were seen once. The source material was blood. These receptor sequences come from a woman between 18 and 29 years old with Graves' hyperthyroidism.

The gene calls are TRBV6-2 or TRBV6-3 and TRBJ2-1; 8 nucleotides align to TRBD2. Germline V gene data show CDR1 as MNHEY and CDR2 as SVGEGT. V trimming: 4 bases; J trimming: 3 bases; junction bases outside the gene matches: 5. The CDR3 has 15 amino acids. CDR3 DNA sequence: TGTGCCAGCAGTTCCCCGGGACTAGGCTACAATGAGCAGTTCTTC. Its protein is CASSSPGLGYNEQFF.

This clonotype appeared many times. The chain couples TRBV7-9 to TRBJ2-3, with 9 bases matching TRBD2. V gave up 2 bases and J gave up 3 bases; unmatched junction bases: 6. The CDR3 is 16 amino acids. Germline values: CDR1 SEHNR, CDR2 FQNEAQ (reference sequence). CDR3 bases: TGTGCCAGCAGCTTATTTAGCGGGAGCGGTACAGATACGCAGTATTTT. It is translated as CASSLFSGSGTDTQYF.

The table lists this clonotype with many counts. The chain recombines TRBV15 with TRBJ2-7; D is possibly TRBD1 or TRBD2 (5 bases each). V lost 3 bases to trimming and J lost 2 bases, with 8 bases between them. The CDR3 is 13 amino acids. Germline CDR1 LNHNV, CDR2 YYDKDF (reference sequence). The CDR3 sequence is CATSSWGTYEQYF. The CDR3 DNA is TGTGCCACCAGCAGTTGGGGGACCTACGAGCAGTACTTC.

This clonotype was seen repeatedly, ten times or more. The chain has TRBV2 and TRBJ1-5, with unresolved D. CDR3 length: 16 residues. Per the germline V gene, CDR1 is SNHLY and CDR2 is FYNNEI. Trimming pared 3 bases from V and 4 bases from J, leaving 16 bases between. The chain's CDR3 is CASSETRRTGNQPQHF. Written as DNA, the CDR3 is TGTGCCAGCAGTGAGACTCGGCGGACGGGGAATCAGCCCCAGCATTTT.

This clonotype was seen a few times. The chain is built from TRBV20-1 and TRBJ2-1; perhaps TRBD2 as D (6 bases). The CDR3 loop spans 15 amino acids. The V end lost 2 bases, the J end lost 4 bases, and 15 bases lay between the germline ends. CDR1 is DFQATT, CDR2 SNEGSKA, per germline (reference sequence). The CDR3 protein is CSARPEAGDYNEQFF. DNA of the CDR3: TGCAGTGCTAGACCGGAAGCGGGCGATTACAATGAGCAGTTCTTC.

This clonotype occurred many times. V and J are TRBV2 and TRBJ1-1; D gene uncertain. The V end lost 6 bases, the J end lost 1 base, and 18 bases lay between the germline ends. Germline V lookup: CDR1 SNHLY, CDR2 FYNNEI. CDR3 size: 16 residues. The CDR3 protein is CASRPRRTLRNTEAFF. CDR3 coding DNA: TGTGCCAGCAGGCCCCGACGGACCTTAAGGAACACTGAAGCTTTCTTT.

V and J are TRBV5-1 and TRBJ2-7; D is undetermined. This CDR3 contains 19 residues. Germline values: CDR1 SGHRS, CDR2 YFSETQ. Trimming cost V 4 bases and J 3 bases, with 29 bases left between them. CDR3 sequence reads: CASSQESHRTAGLYYEQYF. DNA of the CDR3: TGCGCCAGCAGCCAAGAAAGCCACCGAACAGCAGGATTGTACTACGAGCAGTACTTC.

Notes on this clonotype: A read error may explain this, as a much larger clone is one base away. This chain uses TRBV3-1 with TRBJ2-2; D unclear. V lost 0 bases and J 1 base, leaving 12 bases between the germline ends. The CDR3 has 17 amino acids. Germline V lookup: CDR1 LGHDT, CDR2 YNNKEL (reference sequence). The CDR3 sequence is CASSQDRPVKNTGELFF. The DNA of the CDR3 is TGTGCCAGCAGCCAAGATCGTCCAGTCAAGAACACCGGGGAGCTGTTTTTT.

This clonotype appeared a few times. The chain employs TRBV19 and TRBJ2-7; TRBD2 matches at 11 bases. J lost 3 bases, V lost 3 bases, and 7 bases had no gene match. Germline assignment: CDR1 LNHDA and CDR2 SQIVND (reference sequence). CDR3 length equals 16 residues. The CDR3, as DNA: TGTGCCAGTAGTATCTCTGGGACTAGCGGATTCTACGAGCAGTACTTC. As protein: CASSISGTSGFYEQYF.

Ten or more counts support this clonotype. The rearrangement joins TRBV11-1 to TRBJ2-1; perhaps TRBD2 as D (6 bases). V was shortened by 1 base and J by 1 base, with 8 bases between the two germline ends. CDR3 length: 15 residues. Germline CDR1 reads SGHAT; CDR2 reads FQDESV (reference sequence). CDR3: CASSLVGRSYNEQFF. CDR3 nucleotide sequence: TGTGCCAGCAGCTTAGTAGGGAGGTCCTACAATGAGCAGTTCTTC.

V usage is TRBV19 and J usage is TRBJ2-7, with 8 bases fitting TRBD1. The germline V gene has CDR1 LNHDA and CDR2 SQIVND (reference sequence). The CDR3 is 15 amino acids. Losses at the gene ends were 1 base for V and 2 bases for J; bases not matched to a gene: 4. The CDR3 region is CASSIGTGYTYEQYF. For the CDR3, the DNA is TGTGCCAGTAGTATAGGGACAGGGTACACCTACGAGCAGTACTTC.

This clonotype was observed a single time. This may be a read error, as it is one base from a much larger clone. The J gene is TRBJ2-1, the V gene TRBV19, with D unresolved. The J call may be wrong; the DNA end is better matched by TRBJ2-7. Germline loops: CDR1 LNHDA, CDR2 SQIVND (reference sequence). The CDR3 length is 13 residues. The CDR3 sequence is CASSLRMLNEQYF. DNA of the CDR3: TGTGCCAGTAGCCTTAGAATGCTCAATGAGCAGTACTTC.

The sample holds many counts of this clonotype. The rearrangement links TRBV12-3 or TRBV12-4 to TRBJ1-5; tentatively, D is TRBD1 (5 bases). This CDR3 spans 17 amino acids. The V end lost 7 bases, the J end lost 1 base, and 20 bases lay between the germline ends. The CDR3 sequence is CASITLRGEQSNQPQHF. The CDR3 DNA reads TGTGCCAGCATCACGCTTCGGGGGGAGCAAAGCAATCAGCCCCAGCATTTT.

This chain joins TRBV28 and TRBJ1-1; 11 positions match TRBD1. CDR1 and CDR2 from the germline V gene are MDHEN and SYDVKM. The CDR3 length is 16 residues. Unmatched junction bases numbered 8, after V lost 5 bases and J lost 3 bases. The CDR3 loop reads CASSRLGQGAHTEAFF. The CDR3 region has the DNA TGTGCCAGCAGTCGATTAGGACAGGGGGCGCACACTGAAGCTTTCTTT.

This clonotype was detected many times. The chain combines TRBV30 with TRBJ2-5; tentative D call: TRBD2 (6 bases). Germline V lookup: CDR1 GTSNPN, CDR2 SVGIG (reference sequence). The CDR3 length is 13 residues. CDR3 DNA: TGTGCGATGAACAGGAGGGGTAGAGAGACCCAGTACTTC. It encodes CAMNRRGRETQYF.

This clonotype showed up many times. The rearrangement joins TRBV7-8 to TRBJ1-5, with 10 bases matching TRBD1. Germline CDR1 is SGHVS and CDR2 is FQNEAQ. This CDR3 region has 16 residues. V lost 5 bases to trimming and J lost 4 bases; unmatched junction nucleotides: 8. The CDR3, as DNA: TGTGCCAGCAGCGCCTTGACAGGGGGCGGAAATCAGCCCCAGCATTTT. Amino acid sequence: CASSALTGGGNQPQHF.

The V and J genes are TRBV28 and TRBJ2-7, with TRBD1 identical over 8 bases. The CDR3 spans 15 residues. The J segment lost 2 bases and the V segment lost 6 bases, leaving 9 bases of the junction unmatched. Germline CDR1 and CDR2: MDHEN and SYDVKM. CDR3 in amino acids: CASSPAGTGAYEQYF. CDR3 in DNA: TGTGCCAGCAGCCCAGCCGGGACAGGCGCCTACGAGCAGTACTTC.

This clonotype showed up many times. The J gene is TRBJ2-1, the V gene TRBV9, with D perhaps TRBD2 (6 bases). The V and J ends lost 3 bases and 7 bases respectively, with 11 bases between them. This CDR3 comprises 13 residues. The germline gives CDR1 SGDLS, CDR2 YYNGEE. CDR3 sequence (DNA): TGTGCCAGCAGCGGGAGGGCCGGGAATGAGCAGTTCTTC. This encodes CASSGRAGNEQFF.

This clonotype was picked up many times. This chain uses TRBV28 with TRBJ2-1; D is unclear. The CDR3 is made up of 14 amino acids. Trimming left V 7 bases short and J 7 bases short, with 17 bases between. Germline-derived CDR1 and CDR2 are MDHEN and SYDVKM. The chain's CDR3 is CASTLRGRRNEQFF. CDR3 nucleotide sequence: TGTGCCAGCACCTTACGTGGAAGGCGGAATGAGCAGTTCTTC.

V is TRBV20-1 and J is TRBJ2-3; D remains ambiguous. V was clipped by 3 bases and J by 2 bases, with 12 bases between them. The CDR3 is 14 amino acids. Germline lookup yields CDR1 DFQATT and CDR2 SNEGSKA (reference sequence). CDR3 DNA sequence: TGCAGTGCTAGGAGCCGGTGGTACACAGATACGCAGTATTTT. This codes for CSARSRWYTDTQYF.